The 26 T cell receptor beta chains below were found in one sample sequenced in a study of identical twins (TCRdb year 2016). Libraries were prepared through 5' RACE. The sequencer listed for this sample is Illumina HiSeq 2000. The raw public data were reprocessed by TCRdb itself: fastp quality trimming at Q25, MiXCR clonotype calling, in-frame beta chains only. Duplicate CDR3 protein sequences are folded into a single record with the most common DNA and genes. This sample is represented by 450,000 or so distinct CDR3 sequences; about 24% of them were singletons. 2.9% of the sample is taken by the ten largest. These data were likewise used in another study, on T cells expressing NK-cell markers.

Sequences were obtained from CD4+ T cells sorted from blood. These receptors all come from a young woman in good health.

V gene TRBV7-9 combines with J gene TRBJ2-7; 7 positions agree with TRBD2. CDR1 is SEHNR, CDR2 FQNEAQ, per germline (reference sequence). With 6 bases clipped from V and 3 bases from J, the junction kept 11 bases outside the gene matches. The CDR3 is 15 residues long. The CDR3 DNA reads as TGTGCCAGCAGTTTCGCTAGCGGTCTATTCTACGAGCAGTACTTC. This gives the protein CASSFASGLFYEQYF.

CDR3: CASSPYVSYNEQFF. The DNA for the CDR3 is TGTGCCAGCAGCCCCTATGTCAGTTACAATGAGCAGTTCTTC. V is TRBV7-2 and J is TRBJ2-1; unclear D gene. The CDR3 contains 14 residues. V shed 5 bases and J shed 4 bases, with 12 bases lying between them. Per germline, CDR1 SGHTA and CDR2 FQGNSA.

This clonotype was counted a few times. The rearrangement joins TRBV5-6 to TRBJ2-7; 9 bases agree with TRBD2. The CDR3 consists of 18 residues. The ends lost 4 bases at V and 0 bases at J; junction bases unmatched: 14. Germline V gene lookup returns CDR1 SGHDT and CDR2 YYEEEE. CDR3 nucleotides: TGTGCCAGCAGCCGAGAATACAAATTTAGCGGGAGCTCCTACGAGCAGTACTTC. As protein: CASSREYKFSGSSYEQYF.

The rearrangement uses TRBV9 and TRBJ2-1; D perhaps matches TRBD1 (6 bases). The length of the CDR3 is 16 residues. Germline V gene lookup returns CDR1 SGDLS and CDR2 YYNGEE. Trimming stripped 0 bases from V and 7 bases from J, with 17 bases between. The CDR3 bases are TGTGCCAGCAGCGTAGAGGGACAAAGGAGTTGGAATGAGCAGTTCTTC. It translates to CASSVEGQRSWNEQFF.

Only a few counts were recorded for this clonotype. The DNA of the CDR3 is TGCGCCAGCAGGCTCCTAGCGGGGGGGGAGGATACGCAGTATTTT. Its protein product is CASRLLAGGEDTQYF. The chain joins TRBV5-1 to TRBJ2-3; 12 nucleotides match TRBD2. The CDR3 has 15 amino acids. CDR1 SGHRS and CDR2 YFSETQ come from the germline V gene. The V gene end was trimmed by 5 bases and the J gene end by 6 bases; junction bases not matched to a gene: 7.

The chain joins TRBV12-3 or TRBV12-4 to TRBJ2-1; D could derive from TRBD1 or TRBD2 (5 bases each). This CDR3 contains 15 residues. Trimming shortened V by 1 base and J by 4 bases, and 11 bases separated the two germline ends. The CDR3 spells CASSLGDHLYNEQFF. CDR3 DNA sequence: TGTGCCAGCAGTTTAGGGGACCACCTATACAATGAGCAGTTCTTC.

CDR3 nucleotides: TGCAGCGCCCAAGAGGTGGGCACCGGGGAGCTGTTTTTT. Encoded protein: CSAQEVGTGELFF. This rearrangement joins TRBV29-1 to TRBJ2-2; no definite D call. V was clipped by 7 bases and J by 4 bases, with 13 bases between them. This CDR3 contains 13 residues. Germline lookup yields CDR1 SQVTM and CDR2 ANQGSEA.

As DNA, the CDR3 is TGTGCCAGCCTCCGGCAGGCTGGAAACACCATATATTTT. Protein product: CASLRQAGNTIYF. The chain combines TRBV6-6 with TRBJ1-3; D is unclear. Germline V lookup: CDR1 MNHNY, CDR2 SVGAGI (reference sequence). There are 13 residues in the CDR3. Trimming took off 8 bases at V and 2 bases at J, with 10 bases between the two ends.

This chain joins TRBV20-1 and TRBJ2-5; D possibly corresponds to TRBD2 (7 bases). CDR3 length: 15 amino acids. Germline lookup yields CDR1 DFQATT and CDR2 SNEGSKA (reference sequence). With 2 bases removed from V and 5 bases from J, the gap between germline ends came to 18 bases. CDR3 nucleotides: TGCAGTGCTAGAACCTTAGGGGGGGGGCAGGAGACCCAGTACTTC. Translated: CSARTLGGGQETQYF.

This clonotype has only a few counts. This chain uses TRBV20-1 with TRBJ2-1; 7 bases line up with TRBD2. Germline values: CDR1 DFQATT, CDR2 SNEGSKA (reference sequence). V was clipped by 3 bases and J by 5 bases; unmatched bases: 10. The CDR3 consists of 15 residues. In DNA form, the CDR3 reads TGCAGTGCTAGTTCGGGGGGACTCGGGGACAATGAGCAGTTCTTC. This sequence encodes CSASSGGLGDNEQFF.

In this sample, this clonotype turned up a few times. The chain employs TRBV20-1 and TRBJ2-1, with 11 bases that match TRBD2. J lost 0 bases, V lost 6 bases, and 4 bases had no gene match. Germline CDR1 and CDR2: DFQATT and SNEGSKA (reference sequence). The CDR3 length is 15 residues. This CDR3 reads CSAFSGRASYNEQFF. The CDR3, as DNA: TGCAGTGCCTTTAGCGGGAGGGCCTCCTACAATGAGCAGTTCTTC.

The V call is TRBV5-6, the J call TRBJ1-5; weak D call: TRBD1 (5 bases). V lost 1 base and J 3 bases, leaving 14 bases between the germline ends. The CDR3 length is 16 residues. Germline V gives CDR1 SGHDT, CDR2 YYEEEE. CDR3 in DNA: TGTGCCAGCAGCTTGAGGGTGGGGCAGAACAATCAGCCCCAGCATTTT. It specifies CASSLRVGQNNQPQHF.

The table lists this clonotype with a few counts. The rearrangement joins TRBV7-2 to TRBJ2-2; D call uncertain. CDR3 length: 12 amino acids. V was cut by 1 base and J by 9 bases, with 6 bases left in between. Germline V gene sequence: CDR1 SGHTA, CDR2 FQGNSA. CDR3 in DNA: TGTGCCAGCAGCTTAGGTCCCTGGGAGCTGTTTTTT. This sequence encodes CASSLGPWELFF.

V is TRBV20-1 and J is TRBJ1-6; no reliable D call. Trimming left V 7 bases short and J 7 bases short, with 20 bases between. Germline CDR1 reads DFQATT; CDR2 reads SNEGSKA (reference sequence). The CDR3 has 15 amino acids. CDR3 region: CSGSTTLTGNSPLHF. CDR3 coding DNA: TGCAGTGGATCAACAACTCTCACGGGAAATTCACCCCTCCACTTT.

This clonotype has more than one count but fewer than ten. Written as DNA, the CDR3 is TGTGCCAGCACCTTCGAACAAAACGGAAGAGCTTTCTTT. Translation: CASTFEQNGRAFF. V is TRBV9 and J is TRBJ1-1, with no clear D. CDR3 length: 13 amino acids. In germline, CDR1 is SGDLS, CDR2 YYNGEE. V lost 6 bases and J lost 10, with 19 bases in between.

This clonotype came up many times. This chain connects TRBV7-9 to TRBJ2-1; 7 positions match TRBD2. Germline V gene data show CDR1 as SEHNR and CDR2 as FQNEAQ (reference sequence). The CDR3 is 17 residues long. V was clipped by 4 bases and J by 4 bases; unmatched bases: 13. Here the CDR3 DNA reads TGTGCCAGCAGCTACCCTTCGGGACTAACGACTTACAATGAGCAGTTCTTC. Translating gives CASSYPSGLTTYNEQFF.

This clonotype was found a few times. The CDR3 DNA reads TGTGCCACCGGCCGGGGGGGCGAAGACGGGGAGCTGTTTTTT. Translation gives CATGRGGEDGELFF. V is TRBV24-1 and J is TRBJ2-2; 8 nucleotides agree with TRBD2. The germline V gene encodes CDR1 KGHDR and CDR2 SFDVKD. V lost 9 bases to trimming and J lost 7 bases; unmatched junction nucleotides: 9. CDR3 size: 14 residues.

The rearrangement joins TRBV20-1 to TRBJ2-1; tentatively, D is TRBD1 (6 bases). CDR3 size: 14 residues. Germline CDR1 reads DFQATT; CDR2 reads SNEGSKA (reference sequence). Trimming took 5 bases from V and 0 from J, leaving 11 bases between them. The CDR3 nucleotides are TGCAGTGCTTCGGACAGTTACTCCTACAATGAGCAGTTCTTC. Encoded protein: CSASDSYSYNEQFF.

The chain employs TRBV4-2 and TRBJ2-7, with 7 bases lining up with TRBD2. CDR1 LGHNA and CDR2 YNFKEQ come from the germline V gene. J lost 2 bases, V lost 1 base, and 8 bases had no gene match. CDR3 size: 16 residues. The CDR3 DNA is TGTGCCAGCAGCCAAGGGGAGGGTCCGGTGACCTACGAGCAGTACTTC. Translated, it gives CASSQGEGPVTYEQYF.

This clonotype appeared a few times. V is TRBV20-1 and J is TRBJ2-3, with 16 nucleotides matching TRBD2. Germline lookup yields CDR1 DFQATT and CDR2 SNEGSKA (reference sequence). Losses at the gene ends were 1 base for V and 4 bases for J; bases not matched to a gene: 11. The CDR3 has 19 amino acids. This CDR3 is CSARALGTSGRAISDTQYF. The CDR3 DNA follows: TGCAGTGCTAGAGCCCTGGGGACTAGCGGGAGGGCTATCTCAGATACGCAGTATTTT.

The chain combines TRBV20-1 with TRBJ2-3, with D perhaps given as TRBD1 or TRBD2 (5 bases each). CDR3 length equals 13 residues. V shed 3 bases and J shed 2 bases, with 9 bases lying between them. Germline CDR1 DFQATT, CDR2 SNEGSKA (reference sequence). Here the CDR3 reads CSASGTPTDTQYF. Written as DNA, the CDR3 is TGCAGTGCTAGCGGGACCCCCACAGATACGCAGTATTTT.

V usage is TRBV6-1 and J usage is TRBJ2-2; D uncertain. The CDR3 contains 13 residues. Germline assignment: CDR1 MNHNS and CDR2 SASEGT. The V end was cut by 8 bases, the J end by 4 bases, with 11 bases between. This chain's CDR3 is CASSASSTGELFF. The CDR3 nucleotides read TGTGCCAGCTCGGCCAGTAGCACCGGGGAGCTGTTTTTT.

This clonotype came up a few times. V usage is TRBV20-1 and J usage is TRBJ2-3, with D possibly being TRBD1 (5 bases). The CDR3 covers 14 residues. V was shortened by 3 bases and J by 3 bases, with 13 bases between the two germline ends. The germline V gene encodes CDR1 DFQATT and CDR2 SNEGSKA (reference sequence). DNA for the CDR3: TGCAGTGCTAGTCCCCAGGGAAGGACAGATACGCAGTATTTT. Protein: CSASPQGRTDTQYF.

This clonotype was counted only a few times. The V gene is TRBV29-1, the J gene TRBJ2-1; 13 positions match TRBD2. Looked up from germline, CDR1 is SQVTM and CDR2 is ANQGSEA. This CDR3 is built from 13 residues. With 3 bases clipped from V and 12 bases from J, the junction kept 5 bases outside the gene matches. The CDR3 DNA reads as TGCAGCGTTGACATGGGGACTAGCGGGACGCAGTTCTTC. Encoded protein: CSVDMGTSGTQFF.

This clonotype has just a few counts. The chain recombines TRBV20-1 with TRBJ2-3; TRBD2 matches at 8 bases. Per germline, CDR1 DFQATT and CDR2 SNEGSKA (reference sequence). Trimming took 1 base from V and 4 from J; bases not matched to a gene: 10. This CDR3 has 16 residues. The CDR3 sequence is CSARAPGGGIADTQYF. In DNA, the CDR3 is TGCAGTGCTAGAGCCCCCGGGGGGGGCATCGCAGATACGCAGTATTTT.

This chain connects TRBV5-1 to TRBJ2-7, with D possibly being TRBD1 (5 bases). The germline gives CDR1 SGHRS, CDR2 YFSETQ. V lost 5 bases and J 0 bases, leaving 15 bases between the germline ends. The CDR3 spans 15 residues. CDR3 in DNA: TGCGCCAGCAGGAGTGACAGTACGAGCTCCTACGAGCAGTACTTC. The encoded protein is CASRSDSTSSYEQYF.